This T cell receptor beta chain is from a study of cytomegalovirus exposure and HLA in healthy donors. Looking at the study overall: Researchers previously reported finding just under 120 million unique TCR beta sequences from around 200 million T cells.

General study points: Another analysis was done later, and it associated over 15,000 TCR beta sequences with HLA alleles at 0.05 false discovery rate. Highest at DRB1 and lowest at HLA-C, TCR association rates differed among HLA loci in a later analysis.

This cohort consisted of healthy bone marrow donors. Points on this clone: Its matching antigen is unknown.

Primers included in the PCR were 60 Vbeta and 13 Jbeta primers. Repertoires were generated with immunoSEQ multiplex PCR, while TCRdb's copy carries only in-frame clones and drops some. This table holds approximately 180,000 clones. The sample was PBMCs. This TCR was recovered from a man aged 25-40 years in good health and CMV-seronegative.

For the CDR3, the DNA is TGTGCCAGCACCCTCACGGCGGGGCCCCTTTACTTC. The encoded protein is CASTLTAGPLYF. The J gene is TRBJ2-7, the V gene TRBV7-9; D perhaps matches TRBD2 (6 bases). Germline CDR1 SEHNR, CDR2 FQNEAQ (reference sequence). This CDR3 is 12 amino acids long. Trimming left V 7 bases short and J 13 bases short, with 20 bases between.